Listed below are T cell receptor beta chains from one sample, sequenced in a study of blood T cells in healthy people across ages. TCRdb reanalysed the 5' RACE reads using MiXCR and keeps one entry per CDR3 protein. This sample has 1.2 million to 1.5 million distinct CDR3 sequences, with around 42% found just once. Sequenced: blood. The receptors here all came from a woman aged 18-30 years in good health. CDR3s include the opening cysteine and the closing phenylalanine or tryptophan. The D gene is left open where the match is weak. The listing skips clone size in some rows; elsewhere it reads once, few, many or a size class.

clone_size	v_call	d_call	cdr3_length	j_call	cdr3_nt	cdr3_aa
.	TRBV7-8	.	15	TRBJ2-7	TGTGCCAGCAGCTTCCAATGGCCTGGTTCCTACGAGCAGTACTTC	CASSFQWPGSYEQYF
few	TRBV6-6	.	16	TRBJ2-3	TGTGCCAGCAGTCTGACGGCGGGGGCGGGGGCAGATACGCAGTATTTT	CASSLTAGAGADTQYF
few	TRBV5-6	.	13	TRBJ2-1	TGTGCCAGCAGCCATGGGACAAACAATGAGCAGTTCTTC	CASSHGTNNEQFF
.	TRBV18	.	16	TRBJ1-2	TGTGCCAGCTCACCACTCGGGCAGCAAATAGGCTATGGCTACACCTTC	CASSPLGQQIGYGYTF
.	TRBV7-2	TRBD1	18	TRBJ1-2	TGTGCCAGCAGCCCCAGCGTACTGGGGGGACAGACGAACTATGGCTACACCTTC	CASSPSVLGGQTNYGYTF
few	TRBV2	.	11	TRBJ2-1	TGTGCCAGCACCGTAGGATATGAGCAGTTCTTC	CASTVGYEQFF
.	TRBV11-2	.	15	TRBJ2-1	TGTGCCAGCAGCTTTAAGGGCAGGGGATACAATGAGCAGTTCTTC	CASSFKGRGYNEQFF
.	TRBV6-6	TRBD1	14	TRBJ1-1	TGTGCCAGCAACCTCTCAGGGGGAGGGACTGAAGCTTTCTTT	CASNLSGGGTEAFF
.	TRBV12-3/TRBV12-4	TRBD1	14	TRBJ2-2	TGTGCCAGCAGTTCTACAGGGGGCCACGGGGAGCTGTTTTTT	CASSSTGGHGELFF
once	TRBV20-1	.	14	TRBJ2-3	TGCAGCACCCGCGGGACTGACAGAGCGGATACGCAGTATTTT	CSTRGTDRADTQYF